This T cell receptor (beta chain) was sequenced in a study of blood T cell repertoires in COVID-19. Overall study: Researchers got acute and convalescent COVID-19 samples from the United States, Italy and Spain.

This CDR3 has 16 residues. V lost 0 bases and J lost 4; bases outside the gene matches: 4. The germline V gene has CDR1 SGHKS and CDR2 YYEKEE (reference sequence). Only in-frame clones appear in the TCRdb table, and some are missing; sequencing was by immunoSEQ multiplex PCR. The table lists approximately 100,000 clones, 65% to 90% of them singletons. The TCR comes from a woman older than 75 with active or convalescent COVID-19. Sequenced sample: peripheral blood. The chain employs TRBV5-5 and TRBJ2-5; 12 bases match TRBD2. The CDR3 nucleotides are TGTGCCAGCAGCTTGGCCGAACTAGCGGGAGGAGAGACCCAGTACTTC. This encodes CASSLAELAGGETQYF.